This T cell receptor (beta chain) was identified in a study of prognosis after radiotherapy for stage I lung cancer. Study background: Among the non-small cell lung cancer patients, all were considered medically inoperable. Concurrent therapy was given to no patient receiving stereotactic body radiotherapy. Notes on the study in general: Among patients who developed distant metastases, Shannon entropy after stereotactic body radiation therapy was lower.

It was by two-round multiplex PCR that TCR beta CDR3 was amplified from genomic DNA. Primers were specific to each TRBV and TRBJ gene in first-round PCR. TCRdb re-called the multiplex PCR reads through MiXCR, storing one row per CDR3 protein. The sample shows some 35,000 distinct CDR3 sequences, less than 45% of them seen only once. V was clipped by 7 bases and J by 1 base, with 10 bases between them. The germline V gene has CDR1 LNHDA and CDR2 SQIVND (reference sequence). The CDR3 runs 13 residues. This clonotype showed up many times. Its antigen is currently unknown. Two separate time points each saw a draw of roughly 5.8 milliliters of peripheral blood.

This clonotype was sampled from a donor of 50 years or more with non-small cell lung cancer. The chain recombines TRBV19 with TRBJ1-2; unclear D gene. Specimen: PBMCs, collected before or after stereotactic body radiation therapy (not recorded which). CDR3 DNA: TGTGCCAGTATGGAACAGAATAACTATGGCTACACCTTC. Protein: CASMEQNNYGYTF.